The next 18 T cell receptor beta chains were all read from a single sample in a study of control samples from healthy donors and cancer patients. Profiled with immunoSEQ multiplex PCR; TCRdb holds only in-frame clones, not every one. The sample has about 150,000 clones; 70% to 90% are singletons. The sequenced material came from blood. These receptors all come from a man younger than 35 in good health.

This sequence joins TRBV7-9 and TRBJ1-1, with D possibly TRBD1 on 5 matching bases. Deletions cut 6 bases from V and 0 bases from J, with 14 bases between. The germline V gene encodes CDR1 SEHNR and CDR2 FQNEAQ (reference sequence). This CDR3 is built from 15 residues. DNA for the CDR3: TGTGCCAGCAGACCTGAGCCAGGGATGAACACTGAAGCTTTCTTT. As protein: CASRPEPGMNTEAFF.

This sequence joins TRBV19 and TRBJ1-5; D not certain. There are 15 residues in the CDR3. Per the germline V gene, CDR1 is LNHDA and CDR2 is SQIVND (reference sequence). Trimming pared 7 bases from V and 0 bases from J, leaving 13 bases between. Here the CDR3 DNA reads TGTGCCAGTACCCTACGGTACCATAGCAATCAGCCCCAGCATTTT. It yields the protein CASTLRYHSNQPQHF.

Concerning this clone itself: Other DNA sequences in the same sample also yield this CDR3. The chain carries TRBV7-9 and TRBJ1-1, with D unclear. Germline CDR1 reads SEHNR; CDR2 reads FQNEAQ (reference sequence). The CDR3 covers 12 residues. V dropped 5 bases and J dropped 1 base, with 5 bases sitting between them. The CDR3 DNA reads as TGTGCCAGCAGCACAGAGAACACTGAAGCTTTCTTT. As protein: CASSTENTEAFF. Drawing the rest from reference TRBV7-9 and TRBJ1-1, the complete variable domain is DTGVSQNPRHKITKRGQNVTFRCDPISEHNRLYWYRQTLGQGPEFLTYFQNEAQLEKSRLLSDRFSAERPKGSFSTLEIQRTEQGDSAMYLCASSTENTEAFFGQGTRLTVV.

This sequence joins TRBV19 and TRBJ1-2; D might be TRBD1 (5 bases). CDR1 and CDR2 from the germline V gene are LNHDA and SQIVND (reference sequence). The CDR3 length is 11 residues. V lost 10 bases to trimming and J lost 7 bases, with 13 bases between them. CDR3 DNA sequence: TGTGCCACCTGGCAGGGCCCTGGCTACACCTTC. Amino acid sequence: CATWQGPGYTF.

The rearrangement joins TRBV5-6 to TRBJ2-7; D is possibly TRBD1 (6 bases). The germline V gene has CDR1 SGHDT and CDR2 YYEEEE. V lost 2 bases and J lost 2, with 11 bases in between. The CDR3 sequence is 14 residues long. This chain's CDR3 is CASSFRTAPYEQYF. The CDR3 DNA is TGTGCCAGCAGCTTCCGGACAGCCCCCTACGAGCAGTACTTC. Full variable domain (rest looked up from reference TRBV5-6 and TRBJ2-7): DAGVTQSPTHLIKTRGQQVTLRCSPKSGHDTVSWYQQALGQGPQFIFQYYEEEERQRGNFPDRFSGHQFPNYSSELNVNALLLGDSALYLCASSFRTAPYEQYFGPGTRLTVT.

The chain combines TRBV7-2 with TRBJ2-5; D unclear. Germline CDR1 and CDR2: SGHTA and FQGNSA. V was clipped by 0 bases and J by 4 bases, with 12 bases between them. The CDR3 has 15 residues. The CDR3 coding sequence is TGTGCCAGCAGCTTAGCGGCAGCCCAAGGAGAGACCCAGTACTTC. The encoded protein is CASSLAAAQGETQYF. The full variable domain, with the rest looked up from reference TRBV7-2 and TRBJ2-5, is GAGVSQSPSNKVTEKGKDVELRCDPISGHTALYWYRQSLGQGLEFLIYFQGNSAPDKSGLPSDRFSAERTGGSVSTLTIQRTQQEDSAVYLCASSLAAAQGETQYFGPGTRLLVL.

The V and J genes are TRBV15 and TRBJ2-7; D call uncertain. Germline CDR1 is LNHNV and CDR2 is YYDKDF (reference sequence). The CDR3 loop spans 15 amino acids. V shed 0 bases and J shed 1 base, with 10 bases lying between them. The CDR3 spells CATSRDREASYEQYF. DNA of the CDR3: TGTGCCACCAGCAGAGATCGAGAAGCATCCTACGAGCAGTACTTC.

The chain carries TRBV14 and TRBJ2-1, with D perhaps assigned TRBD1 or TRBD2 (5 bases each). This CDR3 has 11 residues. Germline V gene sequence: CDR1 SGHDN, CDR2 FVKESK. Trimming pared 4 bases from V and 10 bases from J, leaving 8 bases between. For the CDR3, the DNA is TGTGCCAGCAGCCCAGGGAGAGAGCAGTTCTTC. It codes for CASSPGREQFF.

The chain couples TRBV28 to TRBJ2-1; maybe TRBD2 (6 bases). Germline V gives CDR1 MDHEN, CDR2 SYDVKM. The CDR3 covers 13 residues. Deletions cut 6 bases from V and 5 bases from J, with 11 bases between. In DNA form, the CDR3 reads TGTGCCAGCAGACCTAGCGCGGACAATGAGCAGTTCTTC. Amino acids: CASRPSADNEQFF.

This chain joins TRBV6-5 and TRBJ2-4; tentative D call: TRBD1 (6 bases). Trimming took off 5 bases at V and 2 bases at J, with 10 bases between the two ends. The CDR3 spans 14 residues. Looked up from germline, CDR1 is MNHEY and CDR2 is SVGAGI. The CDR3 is CASSIDRTKNIQYF. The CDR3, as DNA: TGTGCCAGCAGTATAGACAGGACCAAAAACATTCAGTACTTC.

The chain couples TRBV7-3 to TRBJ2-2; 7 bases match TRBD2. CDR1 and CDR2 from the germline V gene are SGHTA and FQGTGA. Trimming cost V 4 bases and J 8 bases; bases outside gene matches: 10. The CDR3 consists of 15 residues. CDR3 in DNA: TGTGCCAGCAGCTCTACCACCCGGGGGGTGGGGGAGCTGTTTTTT. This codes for CASSSTTRGVGELFF.

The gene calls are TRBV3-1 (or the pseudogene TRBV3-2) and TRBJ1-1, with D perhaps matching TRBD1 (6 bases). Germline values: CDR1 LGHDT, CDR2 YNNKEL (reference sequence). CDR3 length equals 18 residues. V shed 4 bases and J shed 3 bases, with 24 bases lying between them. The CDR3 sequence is CASSRRFQGLIGDTEAFF. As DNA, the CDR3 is TGTGCCAGCAGCCGACGGTTTCAGGGGTTAATCGGGGACACTGAAGCTTTCTTT.

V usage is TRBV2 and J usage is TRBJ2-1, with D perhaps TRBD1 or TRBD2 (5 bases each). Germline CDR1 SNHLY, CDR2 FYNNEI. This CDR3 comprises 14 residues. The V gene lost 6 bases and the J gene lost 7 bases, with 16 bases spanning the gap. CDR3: CASRGTRMTNEQFF. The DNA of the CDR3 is TGTGCCAGCAGAGGGACCAGAATGACAAATGAGCAGTTCTTC.

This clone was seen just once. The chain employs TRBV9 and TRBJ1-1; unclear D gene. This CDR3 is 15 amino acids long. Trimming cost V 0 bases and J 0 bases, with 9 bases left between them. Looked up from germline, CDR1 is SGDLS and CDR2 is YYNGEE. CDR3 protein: CASSVGQFMNTEAFF. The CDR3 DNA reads TGTGCCAGCAGCGTAGGGCAGTTCATGAACACTGAAGCTTTCTTT. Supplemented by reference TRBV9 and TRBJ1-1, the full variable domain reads DSGVTQTPKHLITATGQRVTLRCSPRSGDLSVYWYQQSLDQGLQFLIQYYNGEERAKGNILERFSAQQFPDLHSELNLSSLELGDSALYFCASSVGQFMNTEAFFGQGTRLTVV.

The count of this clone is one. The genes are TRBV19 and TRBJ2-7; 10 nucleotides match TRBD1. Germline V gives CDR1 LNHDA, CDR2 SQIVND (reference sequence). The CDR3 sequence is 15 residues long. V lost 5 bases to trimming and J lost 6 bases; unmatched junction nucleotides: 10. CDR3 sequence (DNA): TGTGCCAGTAGTTGGGACAGGGGACTAGGGCGCGAGCAGTACTTC. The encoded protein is CASSWDRGLGREQYF.

The CDR3 nucleotides read TGCGCCAGCAGCTCCAGCAGGGACTATGGCTACACCTTC. It encodes CASSSSRDYGYTF. The chain recombines TRBV5-1 with TRBJ1-2; the D gene is possibly TRBD1 (5 bases). V lost 3 bases to trimming and J lost 3 bases, with 9 bases between them. The CDR3 spans 13 residues. Germline values: CDR1 SGHRS, CDR2 YFSETQ. Based on the CDR3 plus reference TRBV5-1 and TRBJ1-2, the full variable domain is KAGVTQTPRYLIKTRGQQVTLSCSPISGHRSVSWYQQTPGQGLQFLFEYFSETQRNKGNFPGRFSGRQFSNSRSEMNVSTLELGDSALYLCASSSSRDYGYTFGSGTRLTVV.

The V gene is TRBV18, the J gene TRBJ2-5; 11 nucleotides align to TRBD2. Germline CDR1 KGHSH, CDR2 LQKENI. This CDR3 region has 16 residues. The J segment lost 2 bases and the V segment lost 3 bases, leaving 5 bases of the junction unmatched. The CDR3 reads CASSPLTSGVQETQYF. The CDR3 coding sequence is TGTGCCAGCTCACCGCTGACTAGCGGGGTGCAAGAGACCCAGTACTTC.

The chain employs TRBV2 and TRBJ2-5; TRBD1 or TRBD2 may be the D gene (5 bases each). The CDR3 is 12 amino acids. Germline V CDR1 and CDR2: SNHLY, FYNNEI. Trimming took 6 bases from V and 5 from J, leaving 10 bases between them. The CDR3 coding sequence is TGTGCCAGCAGCAGCGAGGGGGAGACCCAGTACTTC. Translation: CASSSEGETQYF. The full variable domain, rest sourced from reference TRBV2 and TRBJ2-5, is EPEVTQTPSHQVTQMGQEVILRCVPISNHLYFYWYRQILGQKVEFLVSFYNNEISEKSEIFDDQFSVERPDGSNFTLKIRSTKLEDSAMYFCASSSEGETQYFGPGTRLLVL.